This TCR beta chain was sequenced for a study of metastatic and nonmetastatic thyroid tumors. Study-level background: Thyroid patients, malignant and benign, had repertoires compared across blood and tumor or nodule tissue.

Points from the study as a whole: The study reportedly found significantly higher TCR beta diversity in malignant thyroid tumors than benign nodules, in blood and tumor.

Per the study methods: The study's classifier, a distant-metastasis tool for papillary thyroid cancer, was built using CDR3 differences across clinicopathological groups. TCRdb called clones again from the PCR reads with MiXCR. For this entry, the V and J calls and clone size follow TCRdb and not the study's own pipeline. The sample lists more than 30,000 clones, approximately 19% seen once, with 20% to 25% in the top ten. This clone was counted ten times or more. Its antigen is unidentified. V dropped 6 bases and J dropped 6; count of bases not matched to a gene: 8. CDR3 length equals 13 residues. Germline-derived CDR1 and CDR2 are LNHDA and SQIVND (reference sequence). Each patient went into thyroid surgery without having received any treatment.

V is TRBV19 and J is TRBJ2-7, with 7 nucleotides matching TRBD1. The source material was blood. This receptor was taken from a female donor with papillary thyroid cancer or a benign thyroid nodule (not recorded which). Some clones in this sample may be carry-over from other donors' samples. The CDR3 DNA is TGTGCCAGTAGCCTGACAGGGAGCTCCGAGCAGTACTTC. It encodes CASSLTGSSEQYF. Full variable domain (missing parts from reference TRBV19 and TRBJ2-7): DGGITQSPKYLFRKEGQNVTLSCEQNLNHDAMYWYRQDPGQGLRLIYYSQIVNDFQKGDIAEGYSVSREKKESFPLTVTSAQKNPTAFYLCASSLTGSSEQYFGPGTRLTVT.